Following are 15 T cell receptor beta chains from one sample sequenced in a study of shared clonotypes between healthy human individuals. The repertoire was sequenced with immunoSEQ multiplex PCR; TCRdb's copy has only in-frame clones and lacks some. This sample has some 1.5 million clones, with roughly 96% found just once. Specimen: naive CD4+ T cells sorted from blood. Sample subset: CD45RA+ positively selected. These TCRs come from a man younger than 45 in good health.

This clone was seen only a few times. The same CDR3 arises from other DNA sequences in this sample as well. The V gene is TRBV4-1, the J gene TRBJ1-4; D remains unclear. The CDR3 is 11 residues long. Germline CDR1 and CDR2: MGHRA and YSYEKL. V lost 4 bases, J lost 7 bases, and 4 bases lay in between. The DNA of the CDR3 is TGCGCCAGCAGCCGCGGTGAAAAACTGTTTTTT. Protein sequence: CASSRGEKLFF.

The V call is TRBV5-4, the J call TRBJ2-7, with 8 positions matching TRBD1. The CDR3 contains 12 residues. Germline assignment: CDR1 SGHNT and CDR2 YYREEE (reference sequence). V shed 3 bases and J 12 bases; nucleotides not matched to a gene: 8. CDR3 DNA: TGTGCCAGCAGCTCACCGGACAGGGAACGGTACTTC. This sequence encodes CASSSPDRERYF.

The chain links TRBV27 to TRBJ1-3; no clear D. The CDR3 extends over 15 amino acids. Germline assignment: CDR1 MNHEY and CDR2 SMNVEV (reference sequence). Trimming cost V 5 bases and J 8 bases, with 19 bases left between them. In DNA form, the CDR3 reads TGTGCCAGCAGTAGCTCCCCTCGGCGGGAGCACACCATATATTTT. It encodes CASSSSPRREHTIYF.

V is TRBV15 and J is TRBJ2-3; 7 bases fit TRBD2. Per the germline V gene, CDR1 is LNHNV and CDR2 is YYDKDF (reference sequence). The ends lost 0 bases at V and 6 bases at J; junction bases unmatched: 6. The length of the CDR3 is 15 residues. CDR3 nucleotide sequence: TGTGCCACCAGCAGAGATGGCGGGAGCATGGATACGCAGTATTTT. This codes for CATSRDGGSMDTQYF.

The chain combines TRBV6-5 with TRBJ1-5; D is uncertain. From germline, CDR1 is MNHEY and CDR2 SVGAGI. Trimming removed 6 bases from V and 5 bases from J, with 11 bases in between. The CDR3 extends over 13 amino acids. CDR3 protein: CASSQGGDQPQHF. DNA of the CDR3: TGTGCCAGCAGCCAAGGTGGGGATCAGCCCCAGCATTTT.

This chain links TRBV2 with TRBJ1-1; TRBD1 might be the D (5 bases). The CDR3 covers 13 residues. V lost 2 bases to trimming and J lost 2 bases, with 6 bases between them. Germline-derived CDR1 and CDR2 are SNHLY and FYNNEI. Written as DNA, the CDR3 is TGTGCCAGCAGTGAATGGGGCAACACTGAAGCTTTCTTT. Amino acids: CASSEWGNTEAFF.

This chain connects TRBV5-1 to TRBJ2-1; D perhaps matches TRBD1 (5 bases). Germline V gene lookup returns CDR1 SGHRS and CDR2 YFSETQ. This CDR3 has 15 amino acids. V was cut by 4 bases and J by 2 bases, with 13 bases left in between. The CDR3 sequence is CASSRDRGTYNEQFF. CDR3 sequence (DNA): TGCGCCAGCAGCAGGGATAGGGGCACCTACAATGAGCAGTTCTTC. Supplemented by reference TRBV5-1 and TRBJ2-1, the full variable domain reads KAGVTQTPRYLIKTRGQQVTLSCSPISGHRSVSWYQQTPGQGLQFLFEYFSETQRNKGNFPGRFSGRQFSNSRSEMNVSTLELGDSALYLCASSRDRGTYNEQFFGPGTRLTVL.

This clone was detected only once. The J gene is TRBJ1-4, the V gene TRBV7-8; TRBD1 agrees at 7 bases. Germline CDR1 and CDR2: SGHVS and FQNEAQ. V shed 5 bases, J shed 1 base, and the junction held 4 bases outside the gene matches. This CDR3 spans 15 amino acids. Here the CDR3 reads CASSDHRGTNEKLFF. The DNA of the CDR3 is TGTGCCAGCAGCGACCACAGGGGAACTAATGAAAAACTGTTTTTT.

Written as DNA, the CDR3 is TGTGCCAGCTCATTTACTAGCGGGAGTAACCGATACAATGAGCAGTTCTTC. It encodes CASSFTSGSNRYNEQFF. V is TRBV18 and J is TRBJ2-1, with 11 bases aligning to TRBD2. V trimming: 5 bases; J trimming: 4 bases; junction bases outside the gene matches: 10. The length of the CDR3 is 17 residues. From germline, CDR1 is KGHSH and CDR2 LQKENI.

CDR3 sequence reads: CAISKTRTGEPGTSGRAPNEQFF. In DNA form, the CDR3 reads TGTGCCATCAGTAAGACCAGGACAGGAGAACCCGGGACTAGCGGGAGGGCCCCGAATGAGCAGTTCTTC. The chain joins TRBV10-3 to TRBJ2-1; 16 bases map to TRBD2. The CDR3 covers 23 residues. With 5 bases clipped from V and 7 bases from J, the junction kept 26 bases outside the gene matches. CDR1 is ENHRY, CDR2 SYGVKD, per germline.

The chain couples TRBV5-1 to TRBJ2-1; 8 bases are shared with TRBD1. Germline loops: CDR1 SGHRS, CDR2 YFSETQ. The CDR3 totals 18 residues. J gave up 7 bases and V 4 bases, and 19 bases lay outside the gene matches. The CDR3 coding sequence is TGCGCCAGCAGCCAATCCCGGGACAGGATCTCCAGGGGTAATGAGCAGTTCTTC. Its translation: CASSQSRDRISRGNEQFF.

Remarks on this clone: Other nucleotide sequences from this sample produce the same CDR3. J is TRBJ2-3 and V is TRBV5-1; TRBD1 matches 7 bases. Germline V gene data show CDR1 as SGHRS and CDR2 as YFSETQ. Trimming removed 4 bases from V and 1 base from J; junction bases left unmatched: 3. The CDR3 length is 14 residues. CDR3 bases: TGCGCCAGCAGCACCCAGGGGGGCACAGATACGCAGTATTTT. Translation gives CASSTQGGTDTQYF.

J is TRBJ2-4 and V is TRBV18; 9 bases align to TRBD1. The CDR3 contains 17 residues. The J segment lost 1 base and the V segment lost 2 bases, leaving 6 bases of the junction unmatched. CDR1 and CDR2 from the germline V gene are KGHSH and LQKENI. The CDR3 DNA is TGTGCCAGCTCACCAGGGTGGACAGGGGCCGCCAAAAACATTCAGTACTTC. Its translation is CASSPGWTGAAKNIQYF.

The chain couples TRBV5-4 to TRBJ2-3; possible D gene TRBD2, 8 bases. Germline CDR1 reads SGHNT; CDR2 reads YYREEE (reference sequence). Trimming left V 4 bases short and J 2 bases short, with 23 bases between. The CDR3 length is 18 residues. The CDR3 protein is CASSQGGASGLHTDTQYF. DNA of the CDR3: TGTGCCAGCAGCCAGGGGGGGGCTAGCGGGCTTCACACAGATACGCAGTATTTT.

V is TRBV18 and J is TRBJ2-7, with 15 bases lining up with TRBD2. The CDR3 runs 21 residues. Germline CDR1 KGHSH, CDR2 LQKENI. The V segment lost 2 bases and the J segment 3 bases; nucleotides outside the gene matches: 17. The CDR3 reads CASSPSPVRTSGRVIIYEQYF. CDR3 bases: TGTGCCAGCTCACCATCACCCGTCCGGACTAGCGGGAGGGTAATTATCTACGAGCAGTACTTC.